These 19 T cell receptor beta chains share one sample of origin, sequenced in a study of T-cell memory formation after mild COVID-19. One entry per CDR3 protein, called by TCRdb with MiXCR from the 5' RACE reads. The sample includes a few hundred thousand distinct CDR3 sequences, 15% to 20% of them seen just once. The sequenced sample consisted of PBMCs or a T cell subset sorted from them (not recorded which). These receptors were taken from a young man who had mild COVID-19 (a few samples of this study predate the infection). Cell type and time point are not known.

This clonotype occurred a few times. The rearrangement joins TRBV20-1 to TRBJ2-3; 9 bases are shared with TRBD1. The V gene's germline CDR1 is DFQATT and CDR2 SNEGSKA (reference sequence). The V and J ends lost 6 bases and 5 bases, in that order; junction bases with no gene match: 6. The CDR3 contains 13 residues. CDR3 sequence (DNA): TGCAGTGCGCCCGGGACAGGGTTAGATACGCAGTATTTT. The encoded protein is CSAPGTGLDTQYF.

V gene TRBV29-1 combines with J gene TRBJ2-2, with 7 bases that match TRBD1. Germline CDR1 is SQVTM and CDR2 is ANQGSEA. There are 13 residues in the CDR3. The ends lost 7 bases at V and 1 base at J; junction bases unmatched: 3. The CDR3 reads CSGGTENTGELFF. The DNA of the CDR3 is TGCAGCGGAGGGACAGAGAACACCGGGGAGCTGTTTTTT.

This clonotype was picked up a small number of times. CDR3 in DNA: TGTGCCTGTGCTGGACAACCATACACCGGGGAGCTGTTTTTT. Translated: CACAGQPYTGELFF. The chain recombines TRBV28 with TRBJ2-2; D might be TRBD1 (5 bases). The V end was cut by 11 bases, the J end by 3 bases, with 16 bases between. CDR3 length: 14 residues. CDR1 and CDR2 (germline): MDHEN, SYDVKM.

This clonotype has just a few counts. The chain has TRBV6-5 and TRBJ1-6, with D perhaps matching TRBD1 (5 bases). The CDR3 length is 15 residues. With 6 bases removed from V and 8 bases from J, the gap between germline ends came to 17 bases. Germline V gives CDR1 MNHEY, CDR2 SVGAGI. Here the CDR3 DNA reads TGTGCCAGCAGCCCGGGGCAAGTAATTTATTCACCCCTCCACTTT. Translation gives CASSPGQVIYSPLHF.

The rearrangement joins TRBV4-1 to TRBJ1-1, with a tentative D call TRBD1 (6 bases). V was shortened by 1 base and J by 3 bases, with 9 bases between the two germline ends. The CDR3 totals 14 residues. Germline CDR1 reads MGHRA; CDR2 reads YSYEKL. The CDR3 loop reads CASSQVQGDTEAFF. The CDR3 region has the DNA TGCGCCAGCAGCCAAGTACAGGGAGACACTGAAGCTTTCTTT.

This clonotype was observed a handful of times. J is TRBJ1-2 and V is TRBV6-1; no clear D gene. The V and J ends lost 3 bases and 5 bases respectively, with 7 bases between them. Per the germline V gene, CDR1 is MNHNS and CDR2 is SASEGT. This CDR3 region has 12 residues. CDR3 in DNA: TGTGCCAGCAGTGACGGGGAGTATGGCTACACCTTC. Protein sequence: CASSDGEYGYTF.

The rearrangement links TRBV2 to TRBJ2-1, with TRBD2 matching over 8 bases. In germline, CDR1 is SNHLY, CDR2 FYNNEI. Trimming at V came to 5 bases and at J to 6 bases, leaving 12 bases not matched to a gene. There are 16 residues in the CDR3. The CDR3 sequence: CASSPLAGGSGNEQFF. DNA of the CDR3: TGTGCCAGCAGTCCCCTGGCGGGGGGCAGTGGCAATGAGCAGTTCTTC.

This rearrangement joins TRBV20-1 to TRBJ2-1, with 7 nucleotides matching TRBD1. V lost 6 bases to trimming and J lost 9 bases; unmatched junction nucleotides: 17. Germline CDR1 DFQATT, CDR2 SNEGSKA (reference sequence). The CDR3 consists of 15 residues. The CDR3 bases are TGCAGTGCCCCTTCAGGGGGATCTTGGGGAAGTGAGCAGTTCTTC. It encodes CSAPSGGSWGSEQFF.

This clonotype was detected a few times. V is TRBV7-2 and J is TRBJ2-7; TRBD1 aligns across 7 bases. V lost 2 bases, J lost 3 bases, and 7 bases stayed unmatched. This CDR3 region has 15 residues. Germline lookup yields CDR1 SGHTA and CDR2 FQGNSA. The CDR3 loop reads CASSLSRTGIYEQYF. CDR3 bases: TGTGCCAGCAGCTTATCCCGGACAGGTATCTACGAGCAGTACTTC.

V is TRBV5-1 and J is TRBJ2-6; D perhaps matches TRBD1 (5 bases). Trimming removed 0 bases at V and 4 bases at J, with 11 bases between. CDR1 is SGHRS, CDR2 YFSETQ, per germline. This CDR3 is built from 16 residues. CDR3 sequence (DNA): TGCGCCAGCAGCTTGGGATCAGGGCCCGGGGCCAACGTCCTGACTTTC. Amino acid sequence: CASSLGSGPGANVLTF.

The chain uses TRBV10-3 and TRBJ1-1, with D hard to call. From germline, CDR1 is ENHRY and CDR2 SYGVKD. Trimming took off 5 bases at V and 6 bases at J, with 10 bases between the two ends. There are 12 residues in the CDR3. CDR3 sequence reads: CAISRSKAEAFF. The CDR3 nucleotides read TGTGCCATCAGTCGTAGTAAGGCTGAAGCTTTCTTT.

In its sample, this clonotype was seen many times. The rearrangement uses TRBV3-1 and TRBJ1-1, with D perhaps matching TRBD1 (5 bases). Trimming left V 4 bases short and J 11 bases short, with 14 bases between. Per germline, CDR1 LGHDT and CDR2 YNNKEL (reference sequence). The CDR3 extends over 12 amino acids. The CDR3 loop is CASSPRGRRAFF. The CDR3 region has the DNA TGTGCCAGCAGCCCCCGGGGCAGGAGGGCTTTCTTT. Using reference TRBV3-1 and TRBJ1-1 for the parts outside the CDR3, the full variable domain is DTAVSQTPKYLVTQMGNDKSIKCEQNLGHDTMYWYKQDSKKFLKIMFSYNNKELIINETVPNRFSPKSPDKAHLNLHINSLELGDSAVYFCASSPRGRRAFFGQGTRLTVV.

Turning to this clonotype: Likely a read error: the CDR3 ends without its conserved phenylalanine or tryptophan. This chain connects TRBV7-2 to TRBJ2-1; 10 nucleotides align to TRBD1. CDR3 length: 14 amino acids. Losses at the gene ends were 1 base for V and 12 bases for J; bases not matched to a gene: 6. CDR1 is SGHTA and CDR2 is FQGNSA in the germline V gene. The CDR3 DNA is TGTGCCAGCAGCTTAGGGGGACAGGGGATTTGGCAGTTCTTA. It encodes CASSLGGQGIWQFL.

The chain links TRBV28 to TRBJ1-5; 10 positions match TRBD1. CDR1 MDHEN and CDR2 SYDVKM come from the germline V gene. V trimming: 5 bases; J trimming: 6 bases; junction bases outside the gene matches: 4. The CDR3 runs 14 residues. The DNA for the CDR3 is TGTGCCAGCAGTCCGGGACAGGGGATTCAGCCCCAGCATTTT. Translated, it gives CASSPGQGIQPQHF.

This clonotype was seen at least ten times. The chain is built from TRBV6-5 and TRBJ2-1, with D perhaps assigned TRBD1 or TRBD2 (5 bases each). The CDR3 is made up of 14 amino acids. V was cut by 6 bases and J by 0 bases, with 9 bases left in between. CDR1 and CDR2 (germline): MNHEY, SVGAGI. In nucleotides, the CDR3 is TGTGCCAGCAGACCGGGGCTCTCCTACAATGAGCAGTTCTTC. Protein product: CASRPGLSYNEQFF.

A few counts support this clonotype. This chain joins TRBV18 and TRBJ2-1; 8 nucleotides match TRBD1. The germline gives CDR1 KGHSH, CDR2 LQKENI. The CDR3 has 17 residues. J was trimmed by 6 bases and V by 0 bases; bases with no gene match: 10. The CDR3 DNA follows: TGTGCCAGCTCACCACCCCAGGGGAGGACAGGGTTCAATGAGCAGTTCTTC. Translation: CASSPPQGRTGFNEQFF.

This clonotype was seen a few times. The V gene is TRBV5-1, the J gene TRBJ2-4; D might be TRBD1 (6 bases). CDR3 length: 14 amino acids. Trimming pared 1 base from V and 1 base from J, leaving 6 bases between. The germline V gene encodes CDR1 SGHRS and CDR2 YFSETQ. The DNA for the CDR3 is TGCGCCAGCAGCTTGACAGGGGCCAAAAACATTCAGTACTTC. The encoded protein is CASSLTGAKNIQYF. Full variable domain (outside the CDR3, taken from reference TRBV5-1 and TRBJ2-4): KAGVTQTPRYLIKTRGQQVTLSCSPISGHRSVSWYQQTPGQGLQFLFEYFSETQRNKGNFPGRFSGRQFSNSRSEMNVSTLELGDSALYLCASSLTGAKNIQYFGAGTRLSVL.

This chain connects TRBV2 to TRBJ2-2; no firm D call. V lost 3 bases, J lost 9 bases, and 11 bases lay in between. The CDR3 consists of 13 residues. CDR1 is SNHLY and CDR2 is FYNNEI in the germline V gene. This chain's CDR3 is CASSERPDRELFF. The CDR3 nucleotides are TGTGCCAGCAGTGAGCGCCCGGACCGGGAGCTGTTTTTT.

This rearrangement joins TRBV30 to TRBJ2-1, with a possible D match to TRBD1 (6 bases). The V gene's germline CDR1 is GTSNPN and CDR2 SVGIG (reference sequence). This CDR3 spans 12 amino acids. Trimming left V 4 bases short and J 5 bases short, with 9 bases between. Here the CDR3 DNA reads TGTGCCTGGACTGGGGGCGACAATGAGCAGTTCTTC. This sequence encodes CAWTGGDNEQFF. Full variable domain (missing parts from reference TRBV30 and TRBJ2-1): SQTIHQWPATLVQPVGSPLSLECTVEGTSNPNLYWYRQAAGRGLQLLFYSVGIGQISSEVPQNLSASRPQDRQFILSSKKLLLSDSGFYLCAWTGGDNEQFFGPGTRLTVL.